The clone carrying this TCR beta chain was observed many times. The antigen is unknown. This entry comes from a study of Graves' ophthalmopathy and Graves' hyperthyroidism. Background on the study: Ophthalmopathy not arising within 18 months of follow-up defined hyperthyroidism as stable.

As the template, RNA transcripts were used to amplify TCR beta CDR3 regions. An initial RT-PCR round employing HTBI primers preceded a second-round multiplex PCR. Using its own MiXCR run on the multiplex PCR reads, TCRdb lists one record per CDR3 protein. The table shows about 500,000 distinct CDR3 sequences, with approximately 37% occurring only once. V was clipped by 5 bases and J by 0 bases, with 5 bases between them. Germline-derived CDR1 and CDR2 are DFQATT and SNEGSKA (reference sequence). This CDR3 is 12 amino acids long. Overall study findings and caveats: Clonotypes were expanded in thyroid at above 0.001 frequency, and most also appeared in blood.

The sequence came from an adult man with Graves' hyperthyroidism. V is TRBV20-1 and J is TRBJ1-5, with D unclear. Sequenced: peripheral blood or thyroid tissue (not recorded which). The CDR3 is CSASVSNQPQHF. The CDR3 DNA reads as TGCAGTGCTTCAGTTAGCAATCAGCCCCAGCATTTT.